This T cell receptor (beta chain) emerged from a study of T cell changes during pregnancy in multiple sclerosis. V lost 7 bases, J lost 0 bases, and 13 bases lay in between. The V gene's germline CDR1 is GTSNPN and CDR2 SVGIG (reference sequence). This CDR3 contains 14 residues. Sequencing was performed with immunoSEQ multiplex PCR; in TCRdb, only in-frame clones are kept and a portion is missing. Seen here are around 60,000 clones, roughly 90% observed once, and the top ten hold roughly 2.7%. J is TRBJ1-3 and V is TRBV30, with D perhaps TRBD1 (5 bases). The sequence derives from a female donor in good health, enrolled as a control in a pregnancy study. The source material was peripheral blood, sampled in the second trimester of pregnancy. The CDR3: CASGERTSGNTIYF. The CDR3 coding sequence is TGTGCCTCGGGGGAGAGGACCTCTGGAAACACCATATATTTT.